The source of this TCR beta chain is a study of breast tumors, draining lymph nodes, adjacent tissues. MiXCR, applied by TCRdb to the multiplex PCR reads, yields one record per CDR3 protein. The sample shows over 150,000 distinct CDR3 sequences, roughly a third of them seen only once. Axillary draining lymph nodes of breast cancer patients supplied the node samples. The CDR3 consists of 16 residues. Germline V lookup: CDR1 SGHTA, CDR2 FQGNSA. Trimming took off 4 bases at V and 1 base at J, with 13 bases between the two ends. This chain connects TRBV7-2 to TRBJ2-2, with D tentatively TRBD1 or TRBD2 (6 bases each). The sequence was collected from a female donor with breast cancer. Some clones in this sample may be carry-over from other donors' samples. Sample: axillary lymph node tissue. The CDR3 DNA reads as TGTGCCAGCAGCTCCTCCGGGGGCTGGAACACCGGGGAGCTGTTTTTT. Its protein is CASSSSGGWNTGELFF.